This T cell receptor beta chain was sequenced for a study of blood T cell repertoires in COVID-19. Overall study context: Specimens from acute and convalescent COVID-19 originated in the United States, Italy and Spain. PBMCs, B-cell-depleted T cells, or T cells were the source of the cDNA or gDNA that made up the material.

Assay: immunoSEQ multiplex PCR; the TCRdb copy retains only in-frame clones and omits some. The table lists roughly 250,000 clones, 70% to 90% of them singletons. This clone was seen repeatedly, ten times or more. Trimming removed 3 bases from V and 2 bases from J; junction bases left unmatched: 7. This CDR3 is built from 16 residues. Germline V gene data show CDR1 as LNHDA and CDR2 as SQIVND (reference sequence). The sequence derives from a woman aged 40 to 55 who had recovered from COVID-19. The chain has TRBV19 and TRBJ1-5; 7 bases fit TRBD1. The sequencing sample was made of peripheral blood. For the CDR3, the DNA is TGTGCCAGTAGTATTTCAGAACAGGGGCGCAATCAGCCCCAGCATTTT. This translates into CASSISEQGRNQPQHF.